The source of this T cell receptor (beta chain) is a study of cytomegalovirus exposure and HLA in healthy donors. Trimming shortened V by 2 bases and J by 5 bases, and 16 bases separated the two germline ends. This CDR3 has 16 amino acids. This PCR relied on a set of 60 Vbeta primers and 13 Jbeta primers. Libraries were prepared by immunoSEQ multiplex PCR; TCRdb keeps only in-frame clonotypes and omits some of them. The profile covers roughly 120,000 clones, with around 75% appearing a single time and 4.8% taken by the ten largest. This clone was counted a single time. What it binds is unknown. Notes on the study in general: Most TCR sequences were uncommon, yet certain public TCRs appeared in many donors.

The chain joins TRBV23-1 to TRBJ2-4; possibly TRBD1 for D (6 bases). TRBV23-1 is classed as an ORF, of uncertain function. This clonotype was obtained from a man aged 55 to 70 in good health and CMV-seropositive. The sequenced material came from PBMCs. CDR3 in amino acids: CASSQGTPRGQNIQYF. The CDR3 coding sequence is TGCGCCAGCAGTCAAGGGACCCCCAGGGGACAAAACATTCAGTACTTC.